Shown below are 25 T cell receptor beta chains from a single sample sequenced in a study of persistence of HIV-infected CD4 T cells. The antigens for these receptors are not known. The immunoSEQ assay was version 4, run in survey mode. Measured with immunoSEQ multiplex PCR; TCRdb has only the in-frame clones, and not every one. The sample records tens of thousands of clones, more than 70% being singletons. Cells were stimulated with CMV-infected fibroblast lysates at 10 ug/mL. Sorted nonresponding memory CD4+ T cells were CD40L-negative, CD69-negative, CD45RO-high. The sequenced sample was CD4+ T cells sorted from PBMCs after approximately 19-hour stimulation, obtained from a patient who received antiretroviral therapy. These receptors were collected from an adult man with HIV who was CMV-seropositive.

The chain employs TRBV7-2 and TRBJ2-3; D may match TRBD1 or TRBD2 (6 bases each). V was shortened by 4 bases and J by 6 bases, with 14 bases between the two germline ends. This CDR3 comprises 14 residues. Germline loops: CDR1 SGHTA, CDR2 FQGNSA. DNA for the CDR3: TGTGCCAGCAGCTGGGGGTCGGGGGCCGATACGCAGTATTTT. It encodes CASSWGSGADTQYF.

The chain uses TRBV6-5 and TRBJ2-6; the D is unclear. The CDR3 is made up of 16 amino acids. V was cut by 0 bases and J by 2 bases, with 8 bases left in between. Germline V lookup: CDR1 MNHEY, CDR2 SVGAGI. Here the CDR3 reads CASSYSERAGANVLTF. The CDR3 DNA is TGTGCCAGCAGTTACTCGGAAAGGGCTGGGGCCAACGTCCTGACTTTC.

As DNA, the CDR3 is TGTGCCAGCTCACAAGGGAGCGGGGGAAGGGAGACCCAGTACTTC. This sequence encodes CASSQGSGGRETQYF. The chain uses TRBV18 and TRBJ2-5; 8 bases map to TRBD2. Germline trimming cut 4 bases from V and 5 bases from J; bases unmatched to any gene: 9. The CDR3 runs 15 residues. The germline gives CDR1 KGHSH, CDR2 LQKENI. The entire variable domain, with the rest obtained from reference TRBV18 and TRBJ2-5, is as follows: NAGVMQNPRHLVRRRGQEARLRCSPMKGHSHVYWYRQLPEEGLKFMVYLQKENIIDESGMPKERFSAEFPKEGPSILRIQQVVRGDSAAYFCASSQGSGGRETQYFGPGTRLLVL.

This clone has a handful of counts. The sample has other DNA sequences that encode this CDR3 too. V gene TRBV5-6 combines with J gene TRBJ2-7; D is ambiguous. The CDR3 sequence is 11 residues long. Germline assignment: CDR1 SGHDT and CDR2 YYEEEE. The V gene lost 3 bases and the J gene lost 1 base, with 2 bases spanning the gap. CDR3 region: CASSSSYEQYF. The CDR3 DNA sequence: TGTGCCAGCAGCTCATCCTACGAGCAGTACTTC.

The V call is TRBV7-9, the J call TRBJ2-5, with a weak D call TRBD2 (6 bases). Trimming removed 1 base at V and 2 bases at J, with 8 bases between. The CDR3 covers 14 residues. Germline assignment: CDR1 SEHNR and CDR2 FQNEAQ (reference sequence). The CDR3 DNA reads TGTGCCAGCAGCTTAGGGAGGGAGCAAGAGACCCAGTACTTC. Translated: CASSLGREQETQYF.

The chain carries TRBV29-1 and TRBJ1-4; TRBD1 might be the D (5 bases). V was shortened by 7 bases and J by 2 bases, with 11 bases between the two germline ends. Germline CDR1 SQVTM, CDR2 ANQGSEA. The length of the CDR3 is 13 residues. CDR3 region: CSAMGRTNEKLFF. The CDR3 DNA is TGCAGCGCCATGGGACGGACTAATGAAAAACTGTTTTTT.

The J gene is TRBJ2-5, the V gene TRBV4-2, with a tentative D call TRBD1 (5 bases). There are 16 residues in the CDR3. V was trimmed by 4 bases and J by 2 bases, leaving 17 bases between them. CDR1 is LGHNA, CDR2 YNFKEQ, per germline. In DNA, the CDR3 is TGTGCCAGCAGCCCCCGGCAGGGCCGCCCTCAAGAGACCCAGTACTTC. It is translated as CASSPRQGRPQETQYF.

This sequence joins TRBV19 and TRBJ2-7; 8 nucleotides line up with TRBD1. V dropped 4 bases and J dropped 6; count of bases not matched to a gene: 5. Germline V gives CDR1 LNHDA, CDR2 SQIVND (reference sequence). This CDR3 has 13 residues. CDR3 residues: CASSTQQGGEQYF. DNA of the CDR3: TGTGCCAGTAGTACACAACAGGGGGGCGAGCAGTACTTC.

This rearrangement joins TRBV30 to TRBJ1-6; no clear D gene. This CDR3 region has 16 residues. Germline CDR1 is GTSNPN and CDR2 is SVGIG (reference sequence). V was shortened by 0 bases and J by 2 bases, with 11 bases between the two germline ends. Here the CDR3 reads CAWSVRAAAYNSPLHF. The CDR3 region has the DNA TGTGCCTGGAGTGTACGGGCGGCAGCCTATAATTCACCCCTCCACTTT.

This chain joins TRBV10-3 and TRBJ2-1, with D unclear. CDR3 size: 16 residues. V dropped 6 bases and J dropped 4 bases, with 19 bases sitting between them. Germline lookup yields CDR1 ENHRY and CDR2 SYGVKD. The CDR3 is CAIRASDPTTYNEQFF. The CDR3 nucleotides read TGTGCCATCAGGGCATCGGACCCCACTACTTACAATGAGCAGTTCTTC.

The chain is built from TRBV3-1 (or the pseudogene TRBV3-2) and TRBJ1-2, with 9 bases fitting TRBD1. The CDR3 sequence is 14 residues long. The V gene's germline CDR1 is LGHDT and CDR2 YNNKEL (reference sequence). V trimming: 6 bases; J trimming: 7 bases; junction bases outside the gene matches: 9. CDR3 in DNA: TGTGCCAGCAGTACCTCCGGGACAGGGCCTGGCTACACCTTC. This encodes CASSTSGTGPGYTF.

The sample holds a few counts of this clone. The chain recombines TRBV11-2 with TRBJ1-4; a possible D gene is TRBD1 (5 bases). Trimming removed 4 bases from V and 8 bases from J, with 14 bases in between. The CDR3 runs to 14 residues. CDR1 and CDR2 from the germline V gene are SGHAT and FQNNGV. The CDR3 nucleotides are TGTGCCAGCAGCTCGGGACGGCGAGAGGAAAAACTGTTTTTT. Protein sequence: CASSSGRREEKLFF. Together with reference TRBV11-2 and TRBJ1-4, the CDR3 gives the full variable domain: EAGVAQSPRYKIIEKRQSVAFWCNPISGHATLYWYQQILGQGPKLLIQFQNNGVVDDSQLPKDRFSAERLKGVDSTLKIQPAKLEDSAVYLCASSSGRREEKLFFGSGTQLSVL.

The chain has TRBV6-2 or TRBV6-3 and TRBJ2-7, with D perhaps TRBD1 or TRBD2 (6 bases each). V lost 0 bases to trimming and J lost 6 bases, with 18 bases between them. The CDR3 is made up of 16 amino acids. Germline lookup yields CDR1 MNHEY and CDR2 SVGEGT. The CDR3 sequence: CASSYSGGSRSREQYF. The CDR3 DNA is TGTGCCAGCAGTTACTCGGGGGGCTCCCGCTCTCGCGAGCAGTACTTC.

This clone turned up a few times. This chain links TRBV30 with TRBJ2-3; possibly TRBD2 for D (6 bases). This CDR3 is 17 amino acids long. The V end was cut by 4 bases, the J end by 1 base, with 21 bases between. Germline lookup yields CDR1 GTSNPN and CDR2 SVGIG (reference sequence). CDR3 bases: TGTGCCTGGACTAGGGGTGGGCGGGGCCAGGGCACAGATACGCAGTATTTT. Amino acid sequence: CAWTRGGRGQGTDTQYF.

CDR3 sequence: CAIGGTSEDIQYF. The CDR3 nucleotides read TGTGCCATCGGGGGGACTAGCGAGGACATTCAGTACTTC. The V and J genes are TRBV10-3 and TRBJ2-4, with 10 nucleotides matching TRBD2. After removal of 8 bases from V and 8 bases from J, the junction contained 6 bases not matched to a gene. CDR3 length: 13 residues. Germline V gene data show CDR1 as ENHRY and CDR2 as SYGVKD.

This sequence joins TRBV4-2 and TRBJ2-7; TRBD1 agrees at 10 bases. CDR3 length: 17 amino acids. Germline V gives CDR1 LGHNA, CDR2 YNFKEQ. V was pared by 0 bases and J by 2 bases, with 7 bases of the junction left unmatched. The CDR3 coding sequence is TGTGCCAGCAGCCAAGATCCTCCGGGACAGGGGACCTACGAGCAGTACTTC. Its protein is CASSQDPPGQGTYEQYF.

This clone has a handful of counts. The gene calls are TRBV5-1 and TRBJ1-3, with D unresolved. V was trimmed by 0 bases and J by 0 bases, leaving 13 bases between them. This CDR3 region has 17 residues. Germline loops: CDR1 SGHRS, CDR2 YFSETQ. The CDR3 region has the DNA TGCGCCAGCAGCTTGGACCCCGGGGTTATCTCTGGAAACACCATATATTTT. Encoded protein: CASSLDPGVISGNTIYF.

The chain has TRBV9 and TRBJ2-7; D call uncertain. The ends were cut back, 0 bases at V and 5 bases at J, with 12 bases in the middle. This CDR3 has 14 amino acids. The germline V gene encodes CDR1 SGDLS and CDR2 YYNGEE. The CDR3 sequence: CASSVEGNIHEQYF. In nucleotides, the CDR3 is TGTGCCAGCAGCGTAGAGGGAAACATCCACGAGCAGTACTTC.

The rearrangement joins TRBV29-1 to TRBJ2-7, with D unclear. The germline V gene has CDR1 SQVTM and CDR2 ANQGSEA. With 1 base removed from V and 4 bases from J, the gap between germline ends came to 11 bases. The CDR3 totals 13 residues. The CDR3 loop is CSVEGALGYEQYF. In DNA, the CDR3 is TGCAGCGTTGAAGGGGCCCTCGGGTACGAGCAGTACTTC.

The chain recombines TRBV19 with TRBJ2-1; 13 nucleotides align to TRBD2. Germline values: CDR1 LNHDA, CDR2 SQIVND (reference sequence). J lost 5 bases, V lost 2 bases, and 3 bases had no gene match. CDR3 size: 16 residues. CDR3 in amino acids: CASSIPTSGGNNEQFF. The DNA for the CDR3 is TGTGCCAGTAGTATACCGACTAGCGGGGGGAACAATGAGCAGTTCTTC.

The CDR3 region is CAWSTYRGRFATNEKLFF. DNA of the CDR3: TGTGCCTGGAGTACATACAGGGGGCGATTTGCAACTAATGAAAAACTGTTTTTT. V and J are TRBV30 and TRBJ1-4, with 9 positions matching TRBD1. The CDR3 covers 18 residues. Germline CDR1 reads GTSNPN; CDR2 reads SVGIG (reference sequence). With V trimmed by 2 bases and J by 0 bases, 10 bases remained unmatched.

The V and J genes are TRBV5-1 and TRBJ2-5; maybe TRBD2 (6 bases). In germline, CDR1 is SGHRS, CDR2 YFSETQ. The CDR3 runs to 14 residues. Trimming pared 3 bases from V and 5 bases from J, leaving 14 bases between. This CDR3 is CASSWAGGTETQYF. CDR3 nucleotide sequence: TGCGCCAGCAGCTGGGCCGGGGGTACTGAGACCCAGTACTTC.

This chain uses TRBV6-4 with TRBJ1-2, with D possibly TRBD1 on 5 matching bases. The CDR3 runs to 17 residues. V gave up 1 base and J gave up 2 bases, with 17 bases separating them. CDR1 is MRHNA and CDR2 is SNTAGT in the germline V gene. The CDR3 sequence is CASSDYSGKDPNYGYTF. The CDR3 DNA reads as TGTGCCAGCAGTGACTACTCAGGGAAGGACCCGAACTATGGCTACACCTTC.

This rearrangement joins TRBV11-1 to TRBJ2-7; 7 bases line up with TRBD1. The CDR3 totals 15 residues. The germline CDR1 and CDR2 sequences are SGHAT and FQDESV (reference sequence). Trimming cost V 0 bases and J 3 bases; bases outside gene matches: 5. The DNA for the CDR3 is TGTGCCAGCAGCTTAGCCCTGGGACAGATCTACGAGCAGTACTTC. Amino acid sequence: CASSLALGQIYEQYF.

The genes are TRBV10-3 and TRBJ1-2; TRBD1 is a possible D gene (5 bases). Per germline, CDR1 ENHRY and CDR2 SYGVKD. This CDR3 has 16 amino acids. With 4 bases removed from V and 3 bases from J, the gap between germline ends came to 18 bases. CDR3 coding DNA: TGTGCCATCAGTGGGATCTCAGGGTGGAAGGACTATGGCTACACCTTC. It codes for CAISGISGWKDYGYTF.